The source of this T cell receptor beta chain is a study of CD8 T cells in Susac syndrome. From germline, CDR1 is MNHEY and CDR2 SVGEGT. This CDR3 is built from 12 residues. V dropped 6 bases and J dropped 9 bases, with 15 bases sitting between them. RNA totalling roughly 0.45 to 1 ug underwent reverse transcription with random hexamers. TCRdb re-called the immunoSEQ multiplex PCR reads through MiXCR, storing one row per CDR3 protein. The data show about 200,000 distinct CDR3 sequences, 90% to 95% seen once. This TCR was recovered from a human donor with multiple sclerosis. The chain links TRBV6-2 or TRBV6-3 to TRBJ2-7; D not certain. Sequencing input: CD8+ T cells from PBMCs. This CDR3 is CASRLSSGVQYF. For the CDR3, the DNA is TGTGCCAGCAGATTGTCGTCGGGTGTGCAGTACTTC.